This TCR beta chain is drawn from a study of cytomegalovirus exposure and HLA in healthy donors. Findings and limits, study-wide: While the bulk of TCR sequences proved rare, some public TCRs turned up in many donors.

As to this clone: As yet, its antigen is unknown.

This table comes from immunoSEQ multiplex PCR, and its TCRdb copy is limited to in-frame clones, with some not included. The sample carries approximately 99,000 clones, 70% to 85% recorded once. Deletions cut 5 bases from V and 7 bases from J, with 12 bases between. CDR3 length: 14 amino acids. The V gene's germline CDR1 is SGHTA and CDR2 FQGTGA. Specimen: PBMCs. This clonotype was obtained from a woman younger than 35 in good health and CMV-seronegative. This chain connects TRBV7-3 to TRBJ1-6; perhaps TRBD1 as D (5 bases). CDR3 protein: CASSGGTENSPLHF. The DNA of the CDR3 is TGTGCCAGCAGCGGGGGGACGGAAAATTCACCCCTCCACTTT.